The T cell receptor beta chain under discussion was sequenced for a study of blood T cell repertoires in COVID-19. Study-level background: The samples span acute and convalescent COVID-19 from the United States, Italy and Spain. T cells, B-cell-depleted T cells, or PBMCs supplied cDNA or gDNA.

The CDR3 spans 16 residues. The germline V gene encodes CDR1 SGHRS and CDR2 YFSETQ. V dropped 3 bases and J dropped 3; count of bases not matched to a gene: 8. Measured with immunoSEQ multiplex PCR; TCRdb has only the in-frame clones, and not every one. Here the sample spans 250,000 to 300,000 clones, about 86% being singletons. This clone was observed at least ten times. The TCR was taken from a woman between 55 and 75 years old with active or convalescent COVID-19. The sequenced sample consisted of peripheral blood. J is TRBJ1-4 and V is TRBV5-1; 7 nucleotides align to TRBD1. The CDR3 DNA follows: TGCGCCAGCAGCTCAACCGCGGACAGGCCTAATGAAAAACTGTTTTTT. This gives the protein CASSSTADRPNEKLFF.